The T cell receptor (beta chain) under discussion was sequenced for a study of PD-1 blockade in classical Hodgkin lymphoma. Time point given: cycle 4 day 1 (C4D1), after 6 weeks of nivolumab. Following autologous stem cell transplantation, relapse occurred in every patient, and exposure to brentuximab vedotin varied. The CDR3 is made up of 15 amino acids. V lost 3 bases, J lost 4 bases, and 15 bases lay in between. Germline V lookup: CDR1 SGHVS, CDR2 FQNEAQ. TCRdb's table, derived via immunoSEQ multiplex PCR, lists solely in-frame clones and lacks some. The table lists tens of thousands of clones, 87% of them singletons.

The receptor was isolated from a human donor with classical Hodgkin lymphoma. The sample consisted of peripheral blood mononuclear cells (PBMCs), taken before the fourth cycle of nivolumab. The V and J genes are TRBV7-8 and TRBJ2-5; D might be TRBD1 or TRBD2, each matching 5 bases. CDR3 sequence reads: CASSFLDWGRETQYF. CDR3 DNA sequence: TGTGCCAGCAGCTTCCTCGACTGGGGGAGAGAGACCCAGTACTTC.